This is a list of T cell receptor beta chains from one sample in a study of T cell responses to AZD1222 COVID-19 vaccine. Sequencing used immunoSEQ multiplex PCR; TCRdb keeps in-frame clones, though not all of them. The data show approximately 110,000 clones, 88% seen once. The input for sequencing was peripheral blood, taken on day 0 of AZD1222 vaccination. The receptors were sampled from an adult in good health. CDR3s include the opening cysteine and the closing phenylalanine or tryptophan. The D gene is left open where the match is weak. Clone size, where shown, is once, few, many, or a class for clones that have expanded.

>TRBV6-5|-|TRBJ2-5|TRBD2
TGTGCCAGCAGTTACTCGGCGGGGGGCAGAGAGACCCAGTACTTC
CASSYSAGGRETQYF
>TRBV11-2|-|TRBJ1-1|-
TGTGCCAGCAGCTTACCCGCTTGGGGGGCGCCTACTGAAGCTTTCTTT
CASSLPAWGAPTEAFF
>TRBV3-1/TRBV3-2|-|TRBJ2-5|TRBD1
TGTGCCAGCAGTCAGGACAGGGGCCCCCAAGAGACCCAGTACTTC
CASSQDRGPQETQYF
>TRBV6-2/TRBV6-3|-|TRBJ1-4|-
TGTGCCAGCAGCACTAGGACAGCTGGTGAAAAACTGTTTTTT
CASSTRTAGEKLFF
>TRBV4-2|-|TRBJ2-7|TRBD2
TGTGCCAGCAGCCAAGAGGTAGCGGGGGGTTACGAGCAGTACTTC
CASSQEVAGGYEQYF
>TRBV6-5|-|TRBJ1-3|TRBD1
TGTGCCAGCAGCCCCCAAGGGGGCACGGACACCATATATTTT
CASSPQGGTDTIYF
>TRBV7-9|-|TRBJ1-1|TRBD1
TGTGCCAGCAGCCAACCAATCCGGGACAGGGGCATGAACACTGAAGCTTTCTTT
CASSQPIRDRGMNTEAFF
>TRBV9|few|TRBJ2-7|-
TGTGCCAGCAGCCCCGGGGACGGAGCCTACGAGCAGTACTTC
CASSPGDGAYEQYF
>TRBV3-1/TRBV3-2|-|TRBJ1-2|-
TGTGCCAGCAGCCAAGATACGGGCTATGGCTACACCTTC
CASSQDTGYGYTF
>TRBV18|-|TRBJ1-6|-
TGTGCCAGCTCACCTACCCGGGGGGAAGGGGATTCACCCCTCCACTTT
CASSPTRGEGDSPLHF
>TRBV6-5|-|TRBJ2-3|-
TGTGCCAGCGTGGGGGGCGGTACAGATACGCAGTATTTT
CASVGGGTDTQYF
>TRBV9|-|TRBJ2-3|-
TGTGCCAGCAGCCCAAGAGGGAGCACAGATACGCAGTATTTT
CASSPRGSTDTQYF
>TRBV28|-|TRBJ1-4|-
TGTGCCAGCAGTTTAATTTCCTACAATCAACTGTTTTTT
CASSLISYNQLFF
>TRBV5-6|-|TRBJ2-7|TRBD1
TGTGCCAGCAGCTTTCAGGGGGTGACCTACGAGCAGTACTTC
CASSFQGVTYEQYF
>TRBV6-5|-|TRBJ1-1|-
TGTGCCAGCAGGTTACAGGTCATGAACACTGAAGCTTTCTTT
CASRLQVMNTEAFF
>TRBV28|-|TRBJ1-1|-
TGTGCCAGCAGTCCCTCTAGGCCCAGACAGACTGAAGCTTTCTTT
CASSPSRPRQTEAFF
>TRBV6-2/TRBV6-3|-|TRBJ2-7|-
TGTGCCAGCAGTGACCCGGGCTCTGGTTACGAGCAGTACTTC
CASSDPGSGYEQYF
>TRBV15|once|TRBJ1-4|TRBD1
TGTGCCACCAGCCTTGGGACAGGTCCTTTTGAAAAACTGTTTTTT
CATSLGTGPFEKLFF
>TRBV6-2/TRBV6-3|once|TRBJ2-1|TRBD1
TGTGCCAGCAGTGCGACAGGGGCGAAGGGTGAGCAGTTCTTC
CASSATGAKGEQFF
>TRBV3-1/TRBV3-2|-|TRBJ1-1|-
TGTGCCAGCAGCTCAAAAGGGGGAGCGCACACTGAAGCTTTCTTT
CASSSKGGAHTEAFF
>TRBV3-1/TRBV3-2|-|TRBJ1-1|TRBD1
TGTGCCAGCAGCCCCCCATGGACAGGGCACGCCACTGAAGCTTTCTTT
CASSPPWTGHATEAFF
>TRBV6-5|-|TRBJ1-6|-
TGTGCCAGCACCGATCAGGAGGAAGTTTCACCCCTCCACTTT
CASTDQEEVSPLHF
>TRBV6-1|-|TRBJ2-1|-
TGTGCCAGCAGTGAATTGATAGGGCGCTACAATGAGCAGTTCTTC
CASSELIGRYNEQFF
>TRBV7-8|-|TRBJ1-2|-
TGTGCCAGCAGCTTAGATCTTTTCGGGACGGTTTATGGCTACACCTTC
CASSLDLFGTVYGYTF
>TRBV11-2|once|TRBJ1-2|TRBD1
TGTGCCAGCAGCTTCCGGACGGGACAGGGGGTTCGTGGCTACACCTTC
CASSFRTGQGVRGYTF
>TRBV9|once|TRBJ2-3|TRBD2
TGTGCCAGCAGCGCCGGGACTAGCGGGAGCACAGATACGCAGTATTTT
CASSAGTSGSTDTQYF
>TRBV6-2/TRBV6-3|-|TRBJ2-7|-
TGTGCCAGCAGTTCCCGACAGACCGAGCAGTACTTC
CASSSRQTEQYF
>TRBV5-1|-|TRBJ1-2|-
TGCGCCAGCAGCTTGGTGCCCGATCTAACGGAGGGCTACACCTTC
CASSLVPDLTEGYTF
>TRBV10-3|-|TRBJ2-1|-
TGTGCCATCACCCCAGCACCTACGAATGAGCAGTTCTTC
CAITPAPTNEQFF
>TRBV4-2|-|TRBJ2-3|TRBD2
TGTGCCAGCAGCCAAGGGCGCGGGGGGGCAGCAGATACGCAGTATTTT
CASSQGRGGAADTQYF
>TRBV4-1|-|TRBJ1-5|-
TGCGCCAGCAGCCAAGGGCCGAATCAGCCCCAGCATTTT
CASSQGPNQPQHF
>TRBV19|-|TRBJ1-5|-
TGTGCCAGTAGTGGAGTCTCAGGAGTTCGCAATCAGCCCCAGCATTTT
CASSGVSGVRNQPQHF
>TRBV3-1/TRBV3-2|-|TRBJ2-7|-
TGTGCCAGCAGCCAGACGCAGGGACACGAGCAGTACTTC
CASSQTQGHEQYF
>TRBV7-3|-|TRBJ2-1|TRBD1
TGTGCCAGCAGCTTAGAGGACAGGATCAACAATGAGCAGTTCTTC
CASSLEDRINNEQFF
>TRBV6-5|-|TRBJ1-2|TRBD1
TGTGCCAGCAGACCTATAGACAGGGTGAATGGCTACACCTTC
CASRPIDRVNGYTF
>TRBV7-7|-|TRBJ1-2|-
TGTGCCAGCAGCAAAAGTTATAACAGGGCTAACAAGGGTAGCTATGGCTACACCTTC
CASSKSYNRANKGSYGYTF
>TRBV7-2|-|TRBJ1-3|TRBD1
TGTGCCAGCAGCTTAGTGGGGACAGGGGGGGACACCATATATTTT
CASSLVGTGGDTIYF
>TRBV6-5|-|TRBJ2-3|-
TGTGCCAGCAGTTACGCAACGCAGGGGACAGATACGCAGTATTTT
CASSYATQGTDTQYF
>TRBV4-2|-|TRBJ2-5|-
TGTGCCAGCAGCCAAGAACGGGGGAATGGCGGGGAGACCCAGTACTTC
CASSQERGNGGETQYF
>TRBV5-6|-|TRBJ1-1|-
TGTGCCAGCAGCTTGGGAGGGGTTGGGAAAGCTTTCTTT
CASSLGGVGKAFF
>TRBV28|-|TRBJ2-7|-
TGTGCCAGCAGTGACGGGACTCCAGGAACCTACGAGCAGTACTTC
CASSDGTPGTYEQYF
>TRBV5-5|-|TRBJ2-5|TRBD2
TGTGCCAGCAGCCGGGGACTAGCGCGGGAGACCCAGTACTTC
CASSRGLARETQYF
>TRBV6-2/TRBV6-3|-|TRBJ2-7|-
TGTGCCAGCAGTTCACTTACGGTGTACGAGCAGTACTTC
CASSSLTVYEQYF
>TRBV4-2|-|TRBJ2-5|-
TGTGCCAGCAGCCAGGACACCAAAGAGACCCAGTACTTC
CASSQDTKETQYF
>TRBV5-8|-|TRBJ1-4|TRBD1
TGTGCCAGCAGCCACCCCACCGGGACAGGGGTCGAAAAACTGTTTTTT
CASSHPTGTGVEKLFF
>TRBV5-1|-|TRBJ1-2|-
TGCGCCAGCAAAGGACTTAACTATGGCTACACCTTC
CASKGLNYGYTF
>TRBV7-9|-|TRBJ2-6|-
TGTGCCAGCTGGGAAGAGGACAGCAAGGGGGCCAACGTCCTGACTTTC
CASWEEDSKGANVLTF
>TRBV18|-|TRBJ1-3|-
TGTGCCAGCTCACCACGTGAAAGGGCAGCCCTCTCTGGAAACACCATATATTTT
CASSPRERAALSGNTIYF
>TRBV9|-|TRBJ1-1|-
TGTGCCAGCAGCGTCAGGGTTGGAGACACTGAAGCTTTCTTT
CASSVRVGDTEAFF
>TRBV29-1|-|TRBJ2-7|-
TGCAGCGCTTCAGAGAACTACGAGCAGTACTTC
CSASENYEQYF
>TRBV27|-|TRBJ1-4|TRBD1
TGTGCCAGCAGCCCCGGGACAGTCAATGAAAAACTGTTTTTT
CASSPGTVNEKLFF
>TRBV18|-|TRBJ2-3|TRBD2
TGTGCCAGCTCACCACCGGCGGGGGGGGCGGATACGCAGTATTTT
CASSPPAGGADTQYF
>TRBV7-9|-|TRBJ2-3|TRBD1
TGTGCCAGCAGCTTAGGTCGAACAGGGGCGACAGATACGCAGTATTTT
CASSLGRTGATDTQYF
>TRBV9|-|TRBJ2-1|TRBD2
TGTGCCACTCGGGCCGGGACTACCTCCTACAATGAGCAGTTCTTC
CATRAGTTSYNEQFF
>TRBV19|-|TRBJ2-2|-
TGTGCCAGTAGTCAACAGGGTGCCGGGGAGCTGTTTTTT
CASSQQGAGELFF
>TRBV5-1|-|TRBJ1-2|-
TGCGCCAGCAGCTTGGGCGACGGTAGCTATGGCTACACCTTC
CASSLGDGSYGYTF
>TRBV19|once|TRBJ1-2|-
TGTGCCAGTAAGACAATCGGTGGGGGCCCGCCGGAGCATGGCTACACCTTC
CASKTIGGGPPEHGYTF
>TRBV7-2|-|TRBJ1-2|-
TGTGCCAGCAGCTTAGACCTGGACCCAGGCACCTATGGCTACACCTTC
CASSLDLDPGTYGYTF
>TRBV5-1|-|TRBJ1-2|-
TGCGCCAGCAGCTTGGTTGGGACGGACTATGGCTACACCTTC
CASSLVGTDYGYTF
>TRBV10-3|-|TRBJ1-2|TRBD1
TGTGCCATCAGCGGAGGACAGGCGAACTATGGCTACACCTTC
CAISGGQANYGYTF